This T cell receptor (beta chain) was observed in a study of blood T cell repertoires in COVID-19 (dated by TCRdb to about 2020). Broadly, across the study: Collaborator samples came from the United States, Italy and Spain and covered acute and convalescent phases of COVID-19. The prospective study material was composed of cDNA or gDNA derived from T cells, B-cell-depleted T cells, or PBMCs. The repertoires were released in a freely available public database intended as a resource for research on the immune response to SARS-CoV-2. Where available, HLA class I and class II types were taken from metadata supplied by the sample provider and were not determined by assay-based typing. The sample metadata nearly always contained a de-identified subject ID, COVID-19 status, age in years and sex. Subjects who had been exposed to COVID-19, were actively infected with it, or had recovered from it provided the deeply sampled blood TCRbeta repertoires that made up the dataset. The samples were drawn from the first 160 participants of the ongoing ImmuneRACE study and from roughly 1,300 subjects provided by 6 global collaborators. Study-wide findings and limitations: The quantity of clinical and demographic metadata differed by source and by participant and was supplied without curation.

Of note for this clone: Its binding antigen is unknown. No base quality values were provided; no much bigger clone lies one nucleotide off.

TCRbeta CDR3 regions were amplified from genomic DNA by means of the immunoSEQ Assay, a bias-controlled multiplex PCR. The original methods were these. The number of nucleated cells in each sample was estimated by amplification of reference gene primers within the assay. To quantify the absolute abundance of each unique TCRbeta CDR3 rearrangement, sequence reads were collapsed and filtered. For each sample, productive Simpson clonality was calculated as the square root of Simpson's diversity index over productive rearrangements. Imported from immuneACCESS, the table was reduced by TCRdb to in-frame sequences with V and J called. These copies leave out some clones; in studies compared against another copy, an unresolved V gene accounts for under half, and the cause of the remainder is not known. That table gives V, J and clone size, and the DNA gave D and trimming. The sample has about 360,000 clones on record, approximately 86% of them singletons. The top ten clonotypes cover around 3% of the sample.

For CDR1 and CDR2, the germline V gene (reference sequence) lists PRHDT and FYEKMQ. Including the terminal cysteine and phenylalanine, the CDR3 comprises 15 residues. Only CDR3 DNA is held: 45 bases, read in frame from base 1. The junction shows trimming of 5 bases on V and 5 bases on J, and the gene matches do not reach 11 bases of it. The collaborating institutions used their own protocols to collect whole blood in K2EDTA tubes. For TCRbeta analysis, collaborators shipped samples as frozen whole blood, isolated PBMCs, or DNA extracted from either of those sample types. The sequencing sample was made of peripheral blood. This TCR came from a human donor in a cohort sampled during active COVID-19. The chain couples TRBV13 to TRBJ1-2; TRBD1 fits 7 bases in the junction. The DNA is TGTGCCAGCAGCCGTCCCTACAGGGGAGATTATGGCTACACCTTC. It specifies CASSRPYRGDYGYTF.